This is a list of T cell receptor beta chains from one sample in a study of blood T cell repertoires in COVID-19. TCRdb's table, derived via immunoSEQ multiplex PCR, lists solely in-frame clones and lacks some. The sample shows about 120,000 clones, roughly 91% of them seen only once. What was sequenced was peripheral blood. The receptors were gathered from a human donor in a cohort sampled during active COVID-19. Each CDR3 is given with its conserved first and last residue. D genes are given only for firm matches. Clone size, where shown, is once, few, many, or a class for clones that have expanded.

d_gene,v_gene,abundance,j_gene,CDR3nt,CDR3aa
.,TRBV7-2,.,TRBJ2-7,TGTGCCAGCTCCACGGGACTGCGCAGCGAGCAGTACTTC,CASSTGLRSEQYF
TRBD2,TRBV3-1/TRBV3-2,.,TRBJ2-7,TGTGCCAGCAGCCCAGCAACTAGCGGGGTATCATCCTACGAGCAGTACTTC,CASSPATSGVSSYEQYF
TRBD1,TRBV7-9,once,TRBJ2-7,TGTGCCAGCAGCTTAGTCGGGACAGGGACCTACGAGCAGTACTTC,CASSLVGTGTYEQYF
.,TRBV7-2,once,TRBJ2-7,TGTGCCAGCAGCTTCTACCGAGACGAGCAGTACTTC,CASSFYRDEQYF
.,TRBV20-1,.,TRBJ2-4,TGCAGTGCTAGTGGCACAGGCACAAACATTCAGTACTTC,CSASGTGTNIQYF
TRBD1,TRBV19,.,TRBJ1-2,TGTGCCAGTAGCCCGGACAGGGACGCTGGCTACACCTTC,CASSPDRDAGYTF
TRBD1,TRBV7-9,.,TRBJ2-7,TGTGCCAGCAGCTCAACCGGGACAGGACCCTACGAGCAGTACTTC,CASSSTGTGPYEQYF
.,TRBV6-7,.,TRBJ2-4,TGTGCCAGCAGTTACGCCAGCCCTCGGTGGGTGGAGAGGAAAAACATTCAGTACTTC,CASSYASPRWVERKNIQYF
TRBD2,TRBV7-2,.,TRBJ2-3,TGTGCCAGCAGCTCGTATGCTAGCGGGGGGATCACAGATACGCAGTATTTT,CASSSYASGGITDTQYF
.,TRBV28,.,TRBJ2-6,TGTGCCAGCAGTTTAGGGCAGGCTGGGGCCAACGTCCTGACTTTC,CASSLGQAGANVLTF
TRBD1,TRBV19,.,TRBJ1-6,TGTGCCAGTAGTACGACAGGGGGCTGGTCACCCCTCCACTTT,CASSTTGGWSPLHF
TRBD1,TRBV9,.,TRBJ2-2,TGTGCCAGCAGCTTGGGGACAGGGTTCACCGGGGAGCTGTTTTTT,CASSLGTGFTGELFF
TRBD2,TRBV5-5,.,TRBJ2-3,TGTGCCAGCATCGGACGACTAGCTTCTAGCACAGATACGCAGTATTTT,CASIGRLASSTDTQYF
TRBD2,TRBV2,.,TRBJ2-1,TGTGCCAGCAGTGAATTGTCTAGCGGGGGCCCCGAGCAGTTCTTC,CASSELSSGGPEQFF
.,TRBV28,.,TRBJ1-1,TGTGCCAGCAGTTCCACAGTGAACACTGAAGCTTTCTTT,CASSSTVNTEAFF
.,TRBV12-3/TRBV12-4,.,TRBJ2-1,TGTGCCAGCAGTTTCCTTAGGGGGAGTGAGCAGTTCTTC,CASSFLRGSEQFF
.,TRBV30,.,TRBJ1-4,TGTGCCTGGAGTAGAGGGACATCAACTAATGAAAAACTGTTTTTT,CAWSRGTSTNEKLFF
.,TRBV6-4,.,TRBJ1-5,TGTGCCAGCAGTGTATATCAGAATCAGCCCCAGCATTTT,CASSVYQNQPQHF
.,TRBV27,.,TRBJ1-3,TGTGCCAGCAGTTTAACCCTCGGGAACACCATATATTTT,CASSLTLGNTIYF
.,TRBV2,few,TRBJ2-2,TGTGCCAGCCGACGGACACCCCAGGGCGGGGAGCTGTTTTTT,CASRRTPQGGELFF